Following are 5 T cell receptor beta chains from one sample sequenced in a study of blood T cell repertoires in COVID-19 (dated by TCRdb to the early 2020s). Library preparation employed the immunoSEQ multiplex PCR assay. In its TCRdb copy, this immuneACCESS table keeps in-frame sequences only and misses some clones. Where compared with another copy, unresolved V genes explain less than half of these, and the others have no known cause. This sample is represented by 50,000 to 60,000 clones; roughly 80% of them were singletons. Of the sample, more than 4.5% is held by the ten largest clones. Sequencing was performed on peripheral blood. These receptors all stem from a human donor in a cohort sampled during active or convalescent COVID-19.

The gene calls are TRBV15 and TRBJ2-3, with a weak D call TRBD2 (6 bases). Germline values: CDR1 LNHNV, CDR2 YYDKDF (reference sequence). Trimming removed 3 bases at V and 3 bases at J, with 13 bases between. CDR3 size: 15 residues. The CDR3 DNA sequence: TGTGCCACCAGCAGCCTCCTTGGGGGGACAGATACGCAGTATTTT. Translated, it gives CATSSLLGGTDTQYF.

The chain couples TRBV7-9 to TRBJ2-7, with TRBD1 matching over 8 bases. The CDR3 is 15 amino acids. Germline V CDR1 and CDR2: SEHNR, FQNEAQ (reference sequence). With 4 bases clipped from V and 2 bases from J, the junction kept 7 bases outside the gene matches. Written as DNA, the CDR3 is TGTGCCAGCAGCTCAATAAGGGGACAGGCCTACGAGCAGTACTTC. This codes for CASSSIRGQAYEQYF.

The chain employs TRBV5-1 and TRBJ1-2; unclear D gene. Germline loops: CDR1 SGHRS, CDR2 YFSETQ. V lost 0 bases, J lost 0 bases, and 9 bases lay in between. This CDR3 has 15 residues. CDR3 sequence (DNA): TGCGCCAGCAGCTTGGACAGCGGCCCTAACTATGGCTACACCTTC. This encodes CASSLDSGPNYGYTF.

This chain uses TRBV7-9 with TRBJ2-7; weak D call: TRBD1 (6 bases). Germline CDR1 SEHNR, CDR2 FQNEAQ (reference sequence). The V and J ends lost 1 base and 10 bases respectively, with 8 bases between them. The CDR3 is 11 amino acids. The CDR3 sequence is CASSLVGAQYF. In DNA, the CDR3 is TGTGCCAGCAGCTTAGTGGGGGCCCAGTACTTC.

The table lists this clone with a few counts. The V and J genes are TRBV5-1 and TRBJ2-1, with D perhaps TRBD2 (5 bases). Germline V gene lookup returns CDR1 SGHRS and CDR2 YFSETQ. The CDR3 has 13 residues. The V end lost 6 bases, the J end lost 8 bases, and 15 bases lay between the germline ends. Here the CDR3 DNA reads TGCGCCAGCAACGACGGCTTGGGAGATGAGCAGTTCTTC. As protein: CASNDGLGDEQFF.